Following are 26 T cell receptor beta chains from one sample sequenced in a study of human T cells and chemical hapten exposure. This sample's time point: patch test 3, about 24 weeks after DPC sensitization. Treatment reported: therapeutic diphenylcyclopropenone sensitization with weekly scalp DPC. A single record per CDR3 protein comes from TCRdb applying MiXCR to the RACE reads. The profile shows about 89,000 distinct CDR3 sequences, roughly 13% of them singletons. The sequencing used whole blood, collected in connection with sensitization to the hapten diphenylcyclopropenone (DPC). Source of these receptors: a woman aged 45-65 years with alopecia areata. Some clones in this sample may be carry-over from other donors' samples.

This clonotype appeared many times. The V gene is TRBV5-1, the J gene TRBJ1-1; D may be TRBD1 (6 bases). This CDR3 has 13 amino acids. Trimming pared 0 bases from V and 8 bases from J, leaving 11 bases between. CDR1 and CDR2 (germline): SGHRS, YFSETQ. CDR3 sequence reads: CASSLVSDREAFF. As DNA, the CDR3 is TGCGCCAGCAGCTTGGTTTCGGACAGAGAAGCTTTCTTT.

DNA of the CDR3: TGTGCCAGCAGCTTACGGAGGGCCAATGAGCAGTTCTTC. Its protein is CASSLRRANEQFF. The chain employs TRBV7-2 and TRBJ2-1; the D gene is possibly TRBD2 (6 bases). V was cut by 2 bases and J by 6 bases, with 8 bases left in between. Germline V CDR1 and CDR2: SGHTA, FQGNSA. This CDR3 is built from 13 residues. Looking up the rest from reference TRBV7-2 and TRBJ2-1 gives the full variable domain: GAGVSQSPSNKVTEKGKDVELRCDPISGHTALYWYRQSLGQGLEFLIYFQGNSAPDKSGLPSDRFSAERTGGSVSTLTIQRTQQEDSAVYLCASSLRRANEQFFGPGTRLTVL.

This clonotype has a handful of counts. The genes are TRBV6-5 and TRBJ2-1; D is perhaps TRBD1 or TRBD2 (5 bases each). This CDR3 region has 13 residues. The germline V gene has CDR1 MNHEY and CDR2 SVGAGI. V lost 5 bases and J 7 bases, leaving 12 bases between the germline ends. The CDR3 loop reads CASSRDQWNEQFF. DNA of the CDR3: TGTGCCAGCAGTCGGGACCAGTGGAATGAGCAGTTCTTC.

This clonotype was recorded many times. The chain has TRBV4-2 and TRBJ1-2; D is possibly TRBD1 (5 bases). CDR1 and CDR2 (germline): LGHNA, YNFKEQ. The CDR3 spans 17 residues. V was pared by 0 bases and J by 5 bases, with 19 bases between. This CDR3 reads CASSQDLGGFRGYGYTF. CDR3 nucleotides: TGTGCCAGCAGCCAAGATCTAGGAGGCTTTAGGGGTTATGGCTACACCTTC.

This clonotype was seen only a few times. V usage is TRBV29-1 and J usage is TRBJ2-7; 10 bases fit TRBD1. J was trimmed by 5 bases and V by 7 bases; bases with no gene match: 8. This CDR3 has 13 amino acids. Germline CDR1 is SQVTM and CDR2 is ANQGSEA. Here the CDR3 reads CSARTGGANEQYF. For the CDR3, the DNA is TGCAGCGCCCGGACAGGGGGGGCCAACGAGCAGTACTTC.

This clonotype was counted only a few times. The rearrangement uses TRBV6-1 and TRBJ1-1, with no clear D. This CDR3 comprises 14 residues. Per the germline V gene, CDR1 is MNHNS and CDR2 is SASEGT. V dropped 0 bases and J dropped 4 bases, with 9 bases sitting between them. The CDR3 region is CASSEALQLTEAFF. As DNA, the CDR3 is TGTGCCAGCAGTGAAGCGCTGCAGCTCACTGAAGCTTTCTTT.

This sequence joins TRBV5-5 and TRBJ2-2; D remains ambiguous. From germline, CDR1 is SGHKS and CDR2 YYEKEE (reference sequence). This CDR3 spans 14 amino acids. V lost 0 bases, J lost 3 bases, and 6 bases lay in between. The CDR3 sequence is CASSLVRYTGELFF. As DNA, the CDR3 is TGTGCCAGCAGCTTGGTCCGGTACACCGGGGAGCTGTTTTTT.

This clonotype was seen repeatedly, ten times or more. The rearrangement uses TRBV15 and TRBJ2-7; D gene unclear. Germline lookup yields CDR1 LNHNV and CDR2 YYDKDF (reference sequence). The CDR3 spans 14 residues. The germline V and J ends were trimmed by 0 bases and 2 bases, with 8 bases remaining between them. CDR3 DNA sequence: TGTGCCACCAGCAGAGAAGGCTATACCTACGAGCAGTACTTC. Its protein is CATSREGYTYEQYF.

This clonotype was found a few times. The chain carries TRBV20-1 and TRBJ1-2; 11 bases align to TRBD1. The CDR3 loop spans 15 amino acids. Trimming cost V 4 bases and J 6 bases; bases outside gene matches: 10. Germline loops: CDR1 DFQATT, CDR2 SNEGSKA (reference sequence). CDR3 nucleotides: TGCAGTGCTACCGAGAGGACAGGGGGCAGAGATGGCTACACCTTC. Its translation: CSATERTGGRDGYTF.

This clonotype was counted a few times. This chain joins TRBV3-1 and TRBJ1-1; tentatively, D is TRBD1 (5 bases). There are 15 residues in the CDR3. Germline assignment: CDR1 LGHDT and CDR2 YNNKEL (reference sequence). With 7 bases removed from V and 1 base from J, the gap between germline ends came to 16 bases. CDR3 amino acids: CASTPAGTWNTEAFF. The CDR3 nucleotides are TGTGCCAGCACACCAGCCGGGACGTGGAACACTGAAGCTTTCTTT.

This sequence joins TRBV29-1 and TRBJ1-1; 8 positions agree with TRBD1. Germline V gives CDR1 SQVTM, CDR2 ANQGSEA. Losses at the gene ends were 6 bases for V and 4 bases for J; bases not matched to a gene: 7. This CDR3 has 13 residues. In DNA, the CDR3 is TGCAGCGTAAAGGGACAGGCTTTCACTGAAGCTTTCTTT. It specifies CSVKGQAFTEAFF. Variable domain in full (rest from reference TRBV29-1 and TRBJ1-1): SAVISQKPSRDICQRGTSLTIQCQVDSQVTMMFWYRQQPGQSLTLIATANQGSEATYESGFVIDKFPISRPNLTFSTLTVSNMSPEDSSIYLCSVKGQAFTEAFFGQGTRLTVV.

V and J are TRBV12-3 or TRBV12-4 and TRBJ2-3; no clear D. This CDR3 is 12 amino acids long. Trimming removed 7 bases at V and 2 bases at J, with 7 bases between. CDR3 sequence reads: CASTQATDTQYF. The CDR3 DNA follows: TGTGCCAGCACCCAGGCCACAGATACGCAGTATTTT.

The sample holds a few counts of this clonotype. The junction shows a germline mismatch at one end, possibly a read error. The J gene is TRBJ2-1, the V gene TRBV12-3 or TRBV12-4; no reliable D call. This CDR3 is 16 amino acids long. The CDR3 reads CASRTDAVGPYNEQFF. CDR3 nucleotides: TGTGCCAGCAGAACAGACGCAGTAGGTCCCTACAATGAACAGTTCTTC.

This sequence joins TRBV11-2 and TRBJ2-3; D unresolved. Trimming took off 5 bases at V and 10 bases at J, with 13 bases between the two ends. This CDR3 region has 12 residues. Per the germline V gene, CDR1 is SGHAT and CDR2 is FQNNGV. The CDR3 loop is CASSAGRRAQYF. The CDR3 DNA is TGTGCCAGCAGCGCAGGACGTCGGGCGCAGTATTTT.

This chain uses TRBV9 with TRBJ2-2; D may be TRBD1 (5 bases). The CDR3 runs 14 residues. Germline assignment: CDR1 SGDLS and CDR2 YYNGEE. Trimming took 5 bases from V and 0 from J, leaving 8 bases between them. The CDR3 DNA sequence: TGTGCCAGCAGGGACATTACGAACACCGGGGAGCTGTTTTTT. Translation: CASRDITNTGELFF.

The chain recombines TRBV11-2 with TRBJ1-5; TRBD1 is a possible D gene (5 bases). CDR3 length: 15 residues. The germline gives CDR1 SGHAT, CDR2 FQNNGV. V dropped 0 bases and J dropped 3 bases, with 9 bases sitting between them. This CDR3 reads CASSLDRVPNQPQHF. Here the CDR3 DNA reads TGTGCCAGCAGCTTAGACAGGGTCCCCAATCAGCCCCAGCATTTT.

This clonotype appeared many times. The chain combines TRBV12-3 or TRBV12-4 with TRBJ2-3; D unclear. CDR3 length equals 14 residues. Trimming stripped 4 bases from V and 5 bases from J, with 13 bases between. CDR3 loop: CASSSLDILDTQYF. The DNA of the CDR3 is TGTGCCAGCAGTTCCCTCGACATCTTAGATACGCAGTATTTT.

The V gene is TRBV12-3 or TRBV12-4, the J gene TRBJ1-1, with D tentatively TRBD1 (5 bases). This CDR3 spans 15 amino acids. V was cut by 3 bases and J by 5 bases, with 16 bases left in between. The CDR3 DNA sequence: TGTGCCAGCAGTTTTGGGGTTGGGGCGAGTACTGAAGCTTTCTTT. It codes for CASSFGVGASTEAFF.

This clonotype was found a few times. The CDR3 DNA reads TGTGCCAGCAGCCGGACTAGCGGGATGGTAGAGTTCTTC. This translates into CASSRTSGMVEFF. The chain joins TRBV5-6 to TRBJ2-1; 12 positions agree with TRBD2. Germline-derived CDR1 and CDR2 are SGHDT and YYEEEE. The V segment lost 4 bases and the J segment 14 bases; nucleotides outside the gene matches: 7. This CDR3 spans 13 amino acids.

Note on this clonotype: It may be a read error: a sequence one base away is much more abundant. This chain connects TRBV29-1 to TRBJ2-7; D call uncertain. There are 11 residues in the CDR3. CDR1 and CDR2 from the germline V gene are SQVTM and ANQGSEA. V gave up 4 bases and J gave up 8 bases, with 12 bases separating them. CDR3 region: CSVAVGRKQYF. The DNA of the CDR3 is TGCAGCGTTGCGGTAGGGCGGAAGCAGTACTTC.

This clonotype was counted at least ten times. The chain has TRBV3-1 and TRBJ2-2; D possibly corresponds to TRBD2 (5 bases). The CDR3 consists of 13 residues. V was trimmed by 4 bases and J by 7 bases, leaving 10 bases between them. Germline values: CDR1 LGHDT, CDR2 YNNKEL (reference sequence). CDR3 nucleotides: TGTGCCAGCAGCCCCACTAGTGTCGGGGAGCTGTTTTTT. Translated, it gives CASSPTSVGELFF. The whole variable domain, filled in from reference TRBV3-1 and TRBJ2-2, reads DTAVSQTPKYLVTQMGNDKSIKCEQNLGHDTMYWYKQDSKKFLKIMFSYNNKELIINETVPNRFSPKSPDKAHLNLHINSLELGDSAVYFCASSPTSVGELFFGEGSRLTVL.

This clonotype showed up many times. The rearrangement joins TRBV6-6 to TRBJ1-4; D might be TRBD1 (6 bases). The CDR3 loop spans 16 amino acids. Germline V gives CDR1 MNHNY, CDR2 SVGAGI (reference sequence). V was cut by 0 bases and J by 8 bases, with 16 bases left in between. CDR3 region: CASSYSRGGMREKLFF. As DNA, the CDR3 is TGTGCCAGCAGTTACTCTAGGGGGGGGATGAGGGAAAAACTGTTTTTT.

The table lists this clonotype with many counts. This chain joins TRBV2 and TRBJ2-3, with 9 bases lining up with TRBD2. Per germline, CDR1 SNHLY and CDR2 FYNNEI. Losses at the gene ends were 6 bases for V and 3 bases for J; bases not matched to a gene: 1. CDR3 length equals 13 residues. In DNA form, the CDR3 reads TGTGCCAGCAGCCTAGCGGGAACAGATACGCAGTATTTT. Protein: CASSLAGTDTQYF.

This clonotype was picked up many times. This chain connects TRBV27 to TRBJ1-5; D gene ambiguous. This CDR3 has 14 residues. Germline CDR1 and CDR2: MNHEY and SMNVEV (reference sequence). The V end lost 5 bases, the J end lost 0 bases, and 8 bases lay between the germline ends. CDR3 loop: CASSTAYSNQPQHF. The CDR3 DNA is TGTGCCAGCAGTACCGCATATAGCAATCAGCCCCAGCATTTT.

This clonotype was counted a few times. The CDR3 coding sequence is TGTGCTAGTGGTCCGGACAGGGGGGAGACCCAGTACTTC. Translating gives CASGPDRGETQYF. This chain links TRBV12-5 with TRBJ2-5, with 10 bases identical to TRBD1. The junction had 2 bases not matched to a gene; V was cut back by 5 bases and J by 5 bases. The CDR3 length is 13 residues. CDR1 and CDR2 from the germline V gene are LGHNT and FRNRAP.

Ten or more counts support this clonotype. This chain uses TRBV10-3 with TRBJ1-5; D is unresolved. The V and J ends lost 10 bases and 0 bases respectively, with 13 bases between them. CDR1 and CDR2 from the germline V gene are ENHRY and SYGVKD. There are 14 residues in the CDR3. CDR3 sequence reads: CATDPLRSNQPQHF. CDR3 bases: TGTGCCACCGACCCCCTCCGTAGCAATCAGCCCCAGCATTTT.